The T cell receptor (beta chain) under discussion was sequenced for a study of T-cell reconstitution after alpha-beta-depleted transplantation in children (dated by TCRdb to the mid-2010s). General notes on the study: Using TCR repertoire profiling, the study quantitatively followed how T-cell immune reconstitution unfolded in children after TCRalphabeta/CD19-depleted allogeneic hematopoietic cell transplantation.

This clonotype was recorded at least ten times. Its antigen remains undetermined. It has no much larger one-base neighbor in the sample; base qualities were not kept. Counted from cysteine to phenylalanine, this CDR3 has 14 amino acids. Just the 42-base CDR3 DNA is kept, in frame starting at base 1. V is pruned by 5 bases and J by 3 bases, leaving 7 bases of the junction without a gene match. The library was made by PCR. Sequencing instrument: Illumina HiSeq 2500. To normalize quantification of the TCRbeta repertoire, the TCR libraries were built with molecular barcoding that relied on unique molecular identifiers. The public reads were reanalyzed by TCRdb: fastp trimming at Q25, MiXCR alignment, in-frame beta chains only. Rows with one shared CDR3 protein collapse into an entry with the most common genes and DNA. The sample contains some 200,000 distinct CDR3 sequences, approximately 14% of them found a single time. The biggest ten clones account for 13% of the sample.

The TCR was taken from a human donor who donated a stem cell graft to a child with acute lymphoblastic leukemia. Specimen: PBMCs from the stem cell graft donor, collected from the stem cell graft. The chain employs TRBV12-3 or TRBV12-4 and TRBJ2-7, and TRBD1 matches 7 of the central bases. The nucleotides read TGTGCCAGCAGTGCGACAGGGATTATCTACGAGCAGTACTTC. This is translated as CASSATGIIYEQYF.